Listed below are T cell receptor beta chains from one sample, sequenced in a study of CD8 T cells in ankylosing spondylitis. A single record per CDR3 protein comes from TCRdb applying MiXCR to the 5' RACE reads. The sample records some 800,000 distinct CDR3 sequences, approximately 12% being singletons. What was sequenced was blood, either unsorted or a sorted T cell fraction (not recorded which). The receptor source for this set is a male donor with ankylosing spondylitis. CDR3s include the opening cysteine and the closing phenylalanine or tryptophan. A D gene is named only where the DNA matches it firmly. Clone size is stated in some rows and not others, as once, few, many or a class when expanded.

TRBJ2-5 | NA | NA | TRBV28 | CASSQGTAYQETQYF | TGTGCCAGCAGCCAGGGAACCGCGTACCAAGAGACCCAGTACTTC
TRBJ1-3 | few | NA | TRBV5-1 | CASKGGNTIYF | TGCGCCAGCAAGGGAGGAAACACCATATATTTT
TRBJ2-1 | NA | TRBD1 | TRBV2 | CASSEGAGGRYEQFF | TGTGCCAGCAGTGAAGGGGCAGGGGGCAGGTATGAGCAGTTCTTC
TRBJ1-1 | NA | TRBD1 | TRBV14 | CASSQPDRQGTEAFF | TGTGCCAGCAGCCAACCGGACAGGCAGGGCACTGAAGCTTTCTTT
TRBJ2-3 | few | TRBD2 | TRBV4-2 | CASRSSGVTDTQYF | TGTGCCAGCAGATCTAGCGGGGTCACAGATACGCAGTATTTT
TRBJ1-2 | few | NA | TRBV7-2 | CASRRGLGDVYGYTF | TGTGCCAGCAGACGTGGGTTGGGGGATGTCTATGGCTACACCTTC
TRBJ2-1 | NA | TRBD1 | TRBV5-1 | CARSWGDRESEQFF | TGCGCCCGCAGCTGGGGGGACAGGGAAAGTGAGCAGTTCTTC
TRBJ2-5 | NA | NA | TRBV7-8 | CASSWRGLGETQYF | TGTGCCAGCAGCTGGAGGGGGCTTGGAGAGACCCAGTACTTC
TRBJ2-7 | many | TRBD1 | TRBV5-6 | CASSLVGQGSSYEQYF | TGTGCCAGCAGCTTGGTAGGACAGGGGAGCTCCTACGAGCAGTACTTC
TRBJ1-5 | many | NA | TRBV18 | CASSPSDSNQPQHF | TGTGCCAGCTCACCGAGCGATAGCAATCAGCCCCAGCATTTT
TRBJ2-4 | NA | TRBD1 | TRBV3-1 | CASTRGQAPNIQYF | TGTGCCAGCACTAGAGGACAGGCCCCAAACATTCAGTACTTC
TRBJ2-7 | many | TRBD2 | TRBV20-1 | CSAGLLAGVNEQYF | TGCAGTGCAGGGCTCCTAGCGGGAGTCAACGAGCAGTACTTC
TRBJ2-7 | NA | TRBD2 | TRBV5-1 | CASSWPGTSRHGEQYF | TGCGCCAGCAGCTGGCCCGGGACTAGCCGCCACGGCGAGCAGTACTTC
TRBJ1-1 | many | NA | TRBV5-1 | CASSPEGIWTEAFF | TGCGCCAGCAGCCCGGAGGGGATTTGGACTGAAGCTTTCTTT
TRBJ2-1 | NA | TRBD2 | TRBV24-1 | CATSDPRGSGSSYNEQFF | TGTGCCACCTCCGATCCCCGAGGGAGCGGGAGCTCCTACAATGAGCAGTTCTTC
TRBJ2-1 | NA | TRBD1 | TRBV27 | CASSLLTGQGINEQFF | TGTGCCAGCAGTTTATTAACGGGACAGGGGATCAATGAGCAGTTCTTC
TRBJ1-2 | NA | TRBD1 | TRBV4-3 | CASSPPGQGIGYTF | TGCGCCAGCAGCCCGCCGGGACAGGGGATTGGCTACACCTTC
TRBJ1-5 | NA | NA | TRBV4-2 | CASSQDLGRNEPQHF | TGTGCCAGCAGCCAAGATCTTGGTAGGAATGAGCCCCAGCATTTT
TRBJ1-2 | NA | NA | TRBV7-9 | CASSRAATNYGYTF | TGTGCCAGCAGCCGTGCGGCGACTAACTATGGCTACACCTTC
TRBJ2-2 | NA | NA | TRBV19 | CASSSPGFNTGELFF | TGTGCCAGTAGTTCACCAGGGTTTAACACCGGGGAGCTGTTTTTT